Sequencing of this T cell receptor beta chain was carried out in a study of OX40 agonist ivuxolimab in advanced cancers. Study summary: Patients receiving dose escalation had hepatocellular carcinoma, melanoma, renal cell or head and neck cancer.

Produced via immunoSEQ multiplex PCR; TCRdb's table is partial and in-frame only. This sample yields more than 75,000 clones, of which around 87% are seen a single time; 0.3% to 0.4% belongs to the top ten. This clone was seen a single time. Its antigen is as yet unknown. Overall study findings and caveats: By week 6 at 0.1 to 3.0 mg/kg, blood CD4+ and CD8+ T cells had expanded clonally.

The CDR3 runs to 12 residues. The germline CDR1 and CDR2 sequences are MGHDK and SYGVNS. V was shortened by 11 bases and J by 8 bases, with 18 bases between the two germline ends. This specimen consisted of CD4+ or CD8+ T cells sorted from blood, obtained in a trial of the OX40 agonist ivuxolimab. This rearrangement joins TRBV25-1 to TRBJ1-2; no reliable D call. The clonotype originates from an adult with an advanced solid tumor such as melanoma, head and neck, liver or kidney cancer. Written as DNA, the CDR3 is TGTGCCTCCCAAGGGCCTCTTAGAGGCTACACCTTC. This sequence encodes CASQGPLRGYTF.